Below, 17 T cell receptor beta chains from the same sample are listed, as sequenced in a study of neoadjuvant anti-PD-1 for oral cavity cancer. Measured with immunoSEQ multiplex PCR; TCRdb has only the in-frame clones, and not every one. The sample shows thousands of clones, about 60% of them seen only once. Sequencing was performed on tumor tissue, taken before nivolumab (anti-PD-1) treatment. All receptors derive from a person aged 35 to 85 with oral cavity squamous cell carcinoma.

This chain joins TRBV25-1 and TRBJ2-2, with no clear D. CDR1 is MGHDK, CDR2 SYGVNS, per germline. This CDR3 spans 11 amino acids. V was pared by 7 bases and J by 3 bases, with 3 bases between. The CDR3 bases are TGTGCCAGCATCGACACCGGGGAGCTGTTTTTT. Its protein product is CASIDTGELFF. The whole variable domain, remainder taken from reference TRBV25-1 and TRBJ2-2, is EADIYQTPRYLVIGTGKKITLECSQTMGHDKMYWYQQDPGMELHLIHYSYGVNSTEKGDLSSESTVSRIRTEHFPLTLESARPSHTSQYLCASIDTGELFFGEGSRLTVL.

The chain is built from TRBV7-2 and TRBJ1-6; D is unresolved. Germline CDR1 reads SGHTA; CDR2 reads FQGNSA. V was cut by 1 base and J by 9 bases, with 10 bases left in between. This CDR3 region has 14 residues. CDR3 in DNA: TGTGCCAGCAGCTTAGGGGCAGGTTCTTCACCCCTCCACTTT. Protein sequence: CASSLGAGSSPLHF.

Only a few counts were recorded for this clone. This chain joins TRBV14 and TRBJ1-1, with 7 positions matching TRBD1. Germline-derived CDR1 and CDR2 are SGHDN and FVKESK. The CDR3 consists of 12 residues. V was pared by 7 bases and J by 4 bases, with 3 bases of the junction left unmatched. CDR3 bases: TGTGCCAGCAACCAGGGGGGCACTGAAGCTTTCTTT. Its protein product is CASNQGGTEAFF.

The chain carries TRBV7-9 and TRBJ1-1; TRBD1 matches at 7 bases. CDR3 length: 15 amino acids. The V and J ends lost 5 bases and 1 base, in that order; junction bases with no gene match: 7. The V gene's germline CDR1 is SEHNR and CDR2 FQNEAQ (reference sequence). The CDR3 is CASSLLSGGNTEAFF. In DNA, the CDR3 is TGTGCCAGCAGCCTGCTGTCAGGGGGGAACACTGAAGCTTTCTTT.

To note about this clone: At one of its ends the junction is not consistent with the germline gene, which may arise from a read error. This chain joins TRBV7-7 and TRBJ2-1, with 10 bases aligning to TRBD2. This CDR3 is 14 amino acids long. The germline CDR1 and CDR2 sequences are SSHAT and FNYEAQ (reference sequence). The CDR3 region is CASSQTSGNDEQFF. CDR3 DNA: TGTGCTAGCAGCCAAACTAGCGGGAACGATGAGCAGTTCTTC.

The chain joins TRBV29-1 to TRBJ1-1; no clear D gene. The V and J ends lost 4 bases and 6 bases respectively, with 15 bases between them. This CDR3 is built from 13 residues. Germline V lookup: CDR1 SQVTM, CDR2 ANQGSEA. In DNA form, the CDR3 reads TGCAGCGTTGCCCCCACCTTAAACGCTGAAGCTTTCTTT. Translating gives CSVAPTLNAEAFF. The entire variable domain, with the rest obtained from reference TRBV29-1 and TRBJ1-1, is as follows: SAVISQKPSRDICQRGTSLTIQCQVDSQVTMMFWYRQQPGQSLTLIATANQGSEATYESGFVIDKFPISRPNLTFSTLTVSNMSPEDSSIYLCSVAPTLNAEAFFGQGTRLTVV.

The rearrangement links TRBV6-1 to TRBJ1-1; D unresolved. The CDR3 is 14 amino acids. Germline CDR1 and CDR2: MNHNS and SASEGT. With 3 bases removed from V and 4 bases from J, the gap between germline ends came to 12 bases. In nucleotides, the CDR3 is TGTGCCAGCAGTGAGACTGGGCGGCGCACTGAAGCTTTCTTT. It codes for CASSETGRRTEAFF.

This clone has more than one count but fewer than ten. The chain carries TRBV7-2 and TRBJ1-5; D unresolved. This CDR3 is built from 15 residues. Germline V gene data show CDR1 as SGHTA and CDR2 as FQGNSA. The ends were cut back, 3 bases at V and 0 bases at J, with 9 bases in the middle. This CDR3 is CASSLDFSSNQPQHF. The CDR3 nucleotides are TGTGCCAGCAGCTTGGACTTCTCTAGCAATCAGCCCCAGCATTTT.

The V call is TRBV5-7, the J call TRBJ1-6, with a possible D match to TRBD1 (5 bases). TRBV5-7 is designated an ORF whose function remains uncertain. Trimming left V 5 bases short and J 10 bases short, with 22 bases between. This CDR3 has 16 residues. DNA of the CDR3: TGTGCCAGCAGATTGACCCCCCGGGGCTACCGATCACCCCTCCACTTT. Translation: CASRLTPRGYRSPLHF.

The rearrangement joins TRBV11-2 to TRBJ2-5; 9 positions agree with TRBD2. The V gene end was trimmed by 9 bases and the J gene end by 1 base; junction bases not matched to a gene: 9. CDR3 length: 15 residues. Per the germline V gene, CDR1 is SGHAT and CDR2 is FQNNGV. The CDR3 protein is CASSTAAGGQETQYF. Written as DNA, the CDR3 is TGTGCCAGTTCTACGGCAGCGGGGGGCCAAGAGACCCAGTACTTC. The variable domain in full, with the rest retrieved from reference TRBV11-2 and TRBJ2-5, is EAGVAQSPRYKIIEKRQSVAFWCNPISGHATLYWYQQILGQGPKLLIQFQNNGVVDDSQLPKDRFSAERLKGVDSTLKIQPAKLEDSAVYLCASSTAAGGQETQYFGPGTRLLVL.

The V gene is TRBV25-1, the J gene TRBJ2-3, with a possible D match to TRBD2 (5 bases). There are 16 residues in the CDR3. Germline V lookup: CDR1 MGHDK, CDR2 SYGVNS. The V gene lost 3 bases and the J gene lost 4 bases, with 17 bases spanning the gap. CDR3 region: CASSDELGNGPDTQYF. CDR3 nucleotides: TGTGCCAGCAGTGATGAACTAGGGAACGGGCCAGATACGCAGTATTTT.

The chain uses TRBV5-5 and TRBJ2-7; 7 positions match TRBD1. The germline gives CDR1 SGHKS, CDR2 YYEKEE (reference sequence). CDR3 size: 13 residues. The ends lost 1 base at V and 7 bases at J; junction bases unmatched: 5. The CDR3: CASSLTGVGEQYF. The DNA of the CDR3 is TGTGCCAGCAGCTTGACAGGGGTTGGGGAGCAGTACTTC.

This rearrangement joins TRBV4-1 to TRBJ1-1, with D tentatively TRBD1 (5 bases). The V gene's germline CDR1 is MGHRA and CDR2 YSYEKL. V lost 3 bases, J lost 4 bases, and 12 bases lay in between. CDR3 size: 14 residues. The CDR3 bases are TGCGCCAGCAGCCAGGGGGTATCGAGCACTGAAGCTTTCTTT. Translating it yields CASSQGVSSTEAFF.

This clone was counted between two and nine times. The CDR3 nucleotides are TGTGCCAGCAGCAAATTCGAGAGGCAGGCGGTTTCCTACAATGAGCAGTTCTTC. It encodes CASSKFERQAVSYNEQFF. This sequence joins TRBV21-1 and TRBJ2-1. TRBV21-1 is classified as a pseudogene. The CDR3 is made up of 18 amino acids.

CDR3 nucleotide sequence: TGCGCCACCCTCAGCGGGGGAAACACCGGGGAGCTGTTTTTT. Amino acid sequence: CATLSGGNTGELFF. The chain couples TRBV10-2 to TRBJ2-2; 8 bases agree with TRBD2. The junction had 6 bases not matched to a gene; V was cut back by 10 bases and J by 2 bases. The CDR3 length is 14 residues. Germline assignment: CDR1 WSHSY and CDR2 SAAADI.

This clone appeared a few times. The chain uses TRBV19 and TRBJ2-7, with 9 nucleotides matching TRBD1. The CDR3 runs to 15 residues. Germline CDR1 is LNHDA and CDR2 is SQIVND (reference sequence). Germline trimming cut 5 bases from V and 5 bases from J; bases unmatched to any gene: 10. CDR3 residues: CASSAGTGRRDEQYF. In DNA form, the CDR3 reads TGTGCCAGTAGTGCAGGGACAGGGCGAAGGGACGAGCAGTACTTC.

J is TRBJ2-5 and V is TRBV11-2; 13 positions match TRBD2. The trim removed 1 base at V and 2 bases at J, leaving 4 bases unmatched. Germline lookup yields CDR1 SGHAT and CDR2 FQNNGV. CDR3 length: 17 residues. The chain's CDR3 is CASSLARTSGGQETQYF. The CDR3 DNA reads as TGTGCCAGCAGCTTAGCCCGGACTAGCGGGGGTCAAGAGACCCAGTACTTC.